This TCR beta chain was profiled in a study of cytomegalovirus exposure and HLA in healthy donors. The wider study: Some 80 million unique TCR sequences came from HLA-typed donors in an early release. Roughly four fifths of 300 to 450 genotyped donors fell in the Caucasian-associated ancestry cluster.

Whole-study results and caveats: A later analysis showed HLA-associated TCR beta chains outstripping equally common others in clonal expansion. Earlier analysis yielded a pattern in which most TCR beta V segments were productive about 87% or about 30% of the time.

Use of 60 Vbeta and 13 Jbeta primers characterized the PCR. TCRdb's copy holds only in-frame clones and misses some; the assay was immunoSEQ multiplex PCR. The sample consists of about 100,000 clones, roughly four fifths of them appearing once. On this clone: The antigen is unknown.

Trimming shortened V by 6 bases and J by 11 bases, and 22 bases separated the two germline ends. The CDR3 is made up of 14 amino acids. Looked up from germline, CDR1 is MDHEN and CDR2 is SYDVKM. Sequenced input: PBMCs. The origin of this receptor is a middle-aged man in good health and CMV-seronegative. This chain uses TRBV28 with TRBJ1-2; D is uncertain. The CDR3 loop is CASRPNGSPMRYTF. The CDR3 coding sequence is TGTGCCAGCAGACCCAACGGGTCGCCAATGAGGTACACCTTC.